A single sample gave rise to the 24 T cell receptor beta chains below, sequenced in a study of CD8 T cells in Susac syndrome. After extraction with the RNeasy kit, 0.5 to 1 ug of the RNA was reverse transcribed using random hexamers. Via MiXCR, TCRdb re-called the immunoSEQ multiplex PCR reads, giving one row per CDR3 protein. This table holds 100,000 to 150,000 distinct CDR3 sequences, roughly 80% found once. Sequenced material: CD8+ T cells from PBMCs. The receptors originated from a human donor with multiple sclerosis.

The rearrangement joins TRBV5-6 to TRBJ1-4; perhaps TRBD1 as D (6 bases). The V end lost 6 bases, the J end lost 5 bases, and 17 bases lay between the germline ends. Germline V lookup: CDR1 SGHDT, CDR2 YYEEEE. CDR3 length equals 15 residues. The CDR3 nucleotides are TGTGCCAGCATCCAGGGCGGGGACATAAATGAAAAACTGTTTTTT. It translates to CASIQGGDINEKLFF.

The chain links TRBV9 to TRBJ1-2, with D maybe TRBD1 (6 bases). Germline CDR1 reads SGDLS; CDR2 reads YYNGEE. This CDR3 region has 15 residues. V was trimmed by 0 bases and J by 5 bases, leaving 14 bases between them. CDR3 region: CASSVGAVGGYGYTF. DNA for the CDR3: TGTGCCAGCAGCGTAGGAGCCGTAGGGGGGTATGGCTACACCTTC.

V gene TRBV6-2 or TRBV6-3 combines with J gene TRBJ1-1, with a tentative D call TRBD1 (5 bases). V dropped 2 bases and J dropped 0 bases, with 7 bases sitting between them. The CDR3 extends over 14 amino acids. Germline V lookup: CDR1 MNHEY, CDR2 SVGEGT. The CDR3 DNA reads TGTGCCAGCAGTTACGAGGGGCTGAACACTGAAGCTTTCTTT. Translation gives CASSYEGLNTEAFF.

This chain joins TRBV20-1 and TRBJ1-5; unclear D gene. Germline V gives CDR1 DFQATT, CDR2 SNEGSKA (reference sequence). The CDR3 length is 13 residues. The V and J ends lost 7 bases and 0 bases respectively, with 10 bases between them. The CDR3 is CSVEGYSNQPQHF. CDR3 DNA sequence: TGCAGTGTGGAAGGATATAGCAATCAGCCCCAGCATTTT.

The chain combines TRBV25-1 with TRBJ1-1; D gene ambiguous. CDR1 and CDR2 from the germline V gene are MGHDK and SYGVNS. V lost 4 bases to trimming and J lost 0 bases, with 12 bases between them. The CDR3 covers 15 residues. In nucleotides, the CDR3 is TGTGCCAGCAGTGCGGGAAGCGGACTGAACACTGAAGCTTTCTTT. Its protein product is CASSAGSGLNTEAFF. Complete variable domain (other parts from reference TRBV25-1 and TRBJ1-1): EADIYQTPRYLVIGTGKKITLECSQTMGHDKMYWYQQDPGMELHLIHYSYGVNSTEKGDLSSESTVSRIRTEHFPLTLESARPSHTSQYLCASSAGSGLNTEAFFGQGTRLTVV.

In its sample, this clonotype was seen once. The V and J genes are TRBV7-9 and TRBJ2-7, with 12 bases matching TRBD1. J lost 9 bases, V lost 1 base, and 4 bases had no gene match. The CDR3 runs 14 residues. CDR1 and CDR2 (germline): SEHNR, FQNEAQ (reference sequence). The CDR3 DNA reads as TGTGCCAGCAGCTTAGAAGGGACAGGGGGCGGGCAGTACTTC. This translates into CASSLEGTGGGQYF.

The V call is TRBV5-1, the J call TRBJ2-1; no reliable D call. This CDR3 comprises 16 residues. Per germline, CDR1 SGHRS and CDR2 YFSETQ. V was cut by 4 bases and J by 4 bases, with 18 bases left in between. CDR3 in amino acids: CASSPLDGPDYNEQFF. The CDR3, as DNA: TGCGCCAGCAGCCCGTTGGACGGCCCGGATTACAATGAGCAGTTCTTC.

This chain connects TRBV27 to TRBJ1-1; tentatively, D is TRBD1 (6 bases). Trimming took off 3 bases at V and 6 bases at J, with 14 bases between the two ends. CDR1 is MNHEY and CDR2 is SMNVEV in the germline V gene (reference sequence). The CDR3 loop spans 14 amino acids. The chain's CDR3 is CASSLGGPMAEAFF. The DNA for the CDR3 is TGTGCCAGCAGTTTGGGGGGGCCAATGGCTGAAGCTTTCTTT.

This chain connects TRBV4-2 to TRBJ1-2; TRBD1 agrees at 9 bases. This CDR3 comprises 15 residues. Looked up from germline, CDR1 is LGHNA and CDR2 is YNFKEQ. With 3 bases clipped from V and 6 bases from J, the junction kept 8 bases outside the gene matches. The CDR3 DNA is TGTGCCAGCAGCCAGGAAAGGACAGGGGTGCATGGCTACACCTTC. This encodes CASSQERTGVHGYTF.

The rearrangement links TRBV15 to TRBJ1-1; perhaps TRBD1 as D (5 bases). With 3 bases removed from V and 6 bases from J, the gap between germline ends came to 17 bases. Germline assignment: CDR1 LNHNV and CDR2 YYDKDF (reference sequence). There are 15 residues in the CDR3. The CDR3 DNA is TGTGCCACCAGCAGGGCCCAGGGCCCTAACCCTGAAGCTTTCTTT. Amino acid sequence: CATSRAQGPNPEAFF.

The chain recombines TRBV6-2 or TRBV6-3 with TRBJ2-2; tentatively, D is TRBD1 (5 bases). The ends were cut back, 10 bases at V and 4 bases at J, with 28 bases in the middle. In germline, CDR1 is MNHEY, CDR2 SVGEGT. This CDR3 contains 18 residues. The CDR3 nucleotides read TGTGCCACCCTGAGGACAACATTTCAGGGTAGATTCACCGGGGAGCTGTTTTTT. Protein sequence: CATLRTTFQGRFTGELFF.

This sequence joins TRBV4-1 and TRBJ1-4; 7 bases match TRBD1. V lost 1 base to trimming and J lost 6 bases; unmatched junction nucleotides: 2. CDR3 size: 14 residues. Looked up from germline, CDR1 is MGHRA and CDR2 is YSYEKL. The CDR3 DNA is TGCGCCAGCAGCCAAGTTACAGGGGATGAAAAACTGTTTTTT. Translated, it gives CASSQVTGDEKLFF.

The chain couples TRBV25-1 to TRBJ1-2, with 7 bases fitting TRBD1. This CDR3 contains 12 residues. In germline, CDR1 is MGHDK, CDR2 SYGVNS. The V segment lost 4 bases and the J segment 8 bases; nucleotides outside the gene matches: 4. CDR3: CASSAGGAGYTF. Written as DNA, the CDR3 is TGTGCCAGCAGTGCAGGGGGGGCCGGCTACACCTTC.

This clonotype was found once. The chain's CDR3 is CASSPYGGTYEQYV. CDR3 coding DNA: TGTGCCAGCTCACCATACGGGGGTACTTACGAGCAGTACGTC. V gene TRBV18 combines with J gene TRBJ2-7; perhaps TRBD2 as D (6 bases). Germline-derived CDR1 and CDR2 are KGHSH and LQKENI. There are 14 residues in the CDR3. Trimming left V 2 bases short and J 4 bases short, with 12 bases between.

In this sample, this clonotype turned up a few times. The V gene is TRBV6-5, the J gene TRBJ2-7; D might be TRBD1 (5 bases). This CDR3 is built from 15 residues. Germline V gene lookup returns CDR1 MNHEY and CDR2 SVGAGI. Deletions cut 2 bases from V and 5 bases from J, with 16 bases between. Here the CDR3 reads CASSYTEGAGDEQYF. The CDR3 DNA follows: TGTGCCAGCAGTTACACGGAAGGGGCTGGCGACGAGCAGTACTTC.

The rearrangement links TRBV28 to TRBJ2-7; D is unclear. V lost 3 bases to trimming and J lost 5 bases, with 2 bases between them. The V gene's germline CDR1 is MDHEN and CDR2 SYDVKM. The CDR3 loop spans 10 amino acids. This CDR3 reads CASSFDEQYF. CDR3 DNA sequence: TGTGCCAGCAGTTTTGACGAGCAGTACTTC.

The chain is built from TRBV14 and TRBJ1-2; the D is unclear. V shed 0 bases and J shed 5 bases, with 10 bases lying between them. The CDR3 loop spans 14 amino acids. Per the germline V gene, CDR1 is SGHDN and CDR2 is FVKESK. CDR3 region: CASSQDVTVYGYTF. The CDR3 DNA follows: TGTGCCAGCAGCCAAGATGTCACAGTGTATGGCTACACCTTC.

The chain has TRBV7-9 and TRBJ2-2, with D maybe TRBD2 (6 bases). The CDR3 sequence is 16 residues long. Germline V gene lookup returns CDR1 SEHNR and CDR2 FQNEAQ (reference sequence). Trimming took 8 bases from V and 1 from J, leaving 17 bases between them. DNA of the CDR3: TGTGCCAGCCTCCCCCTCCATAGCGGGAACACCGGGGAGCTGTTTTTT. This codes for CASLPLHSGNTGELFF.

The chain combines TRBV2 with TRBJ2-1; D possibly corresponds to TRBD2 (5 bases). The CDR3 is made up of 15 amino acids. V lost 10 bases to trimming and J lost 3 bases, with 19 bases between them. Germline values: CDR1 SNHLY, CDR2 FYNNEI. CDR3 loop: CAIRRAGNFYNEQFF. The CDR3 DNA follows: TGTGCCATCCGGCGGGCTGGGAATTTCTACAATGAGCAGTTCTTC. The full variable domain, in which reference TRBV2 and TRBJ2-1 provide the parts outside the CDR3, is EPEVTQTPSHQVTQMGQEVILRCVPISNHLYFYWYRQILGQKVEFLVSFYNNEISEKSEIFDDQFSVERPDGSNFTLKIRSTKLEDSAMYFCAIRRAGNFYNEQFFGPGTRLTVL.

The chain is built from TRBV20-1 and TRBJ2-2, with D perhaps being TRBD1 or TRBD2 (5 bases each). Germline CDR1 DFQATT, CDR2 SNEGSKA (reference sequence). The CDR3 sequence is 15 residues long. The V end lost 1 base, the J end lost 2 bases, and 11 bases lay between the germline ends. This CDR3 reads CSARGGIVNTGELFF. The DNA of the CDR3 is TGCAGTGCTAGAGGGGGGATTGTCAACACCGGGGAGCTGTTTTTT.

This sequence joins TRBV18 and TRBJ1-1; D is ambiguous. Germline CDR1 and CDR2: KGHSH and LQKENI. Trimming shortened V by 6 bases and J by 0 bases, and 14 bases separated the two germline ends. The CDR3 spans 15 residues. The CDR3 here is CASSSRVGLNTEAFF. The CDR3 DNA is TGTGCCAGCTCCTCGCGGGTGGGTCTGAACACTGAAGCTTTCTTT.

The genes are TRBV27 and TRBJ1-5; 7 nucleotides align to TRBD1. The CDR3 consists of 15 residues. CDR1 is MNHEY and CDR2 is SMNVEV in the germline V gene (reference sequence). J was trimmed by 6 bases and V by 2 bases; bases with no gene match: 7. This chain's CDR3 is CASSLRGGSGQPQHF. In nucleotides, the CDR3 is TGTGCCAGCAGTTTACGAGGGGGCTCGGGTCAGCCCCAGCATTTT.

The count of this clonotype is one. The chain is built from TRBV7-2 and TRBJ1-1; no firm D call. The V gene's germline CDR1 is SGHTA and CDR2 FQGNSA. The CDR3 has 14 amino acids. V gave up 3 bases and J gave up 6 bases, with 14 bases separating them. The CDR3 region has the DNA TGTGCCAGCAGCTTCGGACCGACCGCGGCTGAAGCTTTCTTT. This translates into CASSFGPTAAEAFF.

The chain employs TRBV28 and TRBJ2-7; D remains unclear. The germline V and J ends were trimmed by 3 bases and 1 base, with 16 bases remaining between them. Germline values: CDR1 MDHEN, CDR2 SYDVKM. The length of the CDR3 is 16 residues. The CDR3 here is CASSFIPGGQSYEQYF. The CDR3 nucleotides read TGTGCCAGCAGTTTCATCCCTGGTGGGCAATCCTACGAGCAGTACTTC.